Sequencing of this TCR beta chain was carried out in a study of blood T cells in healthy people across ages. About the study: In model experiments, template switching was able to capture about one barcoded beta molecule for every two T cells that were present. Whole-study findings and limits: Investigators treated diversity estimates from one million T cells as underestimates.

Using a J-beta primer mix together with a sample-barcoded 5' primer, a second PCR was run for roughly 7 to 12 cycles. Each CDR3 protein gets one entry after TCRdb re-called the 5' RACE reads with MiXCR. The sample contains 600,000 to 800,000 distinct CDR3 sequences, about 51% of which appear only once. This CDR3 has 16 amino acids. Per the germline V gene, CDR1 is MGHRA and CDR2 is YSYEKL. The ends lost 4 bases at V and 5 bases at J; junction bases unmatched: 9. Note on this clonotype: The antigen is undetermined.

In terms of origin and age, donors were healthy Caucasian individuals from Russia aged roughly 6 to 100. Sequenced material: blood. This clonotype originated in a woman of 80 years or more in good health. The J gene is TRBJ2-1, the V gene TRBV4-1; 9 nucleotides match TRBD1. The CDR3 sequence is CASSPFGTGTDNEQFF. CDR3 bases: TGCGCCAGCAGCCCTTTTGGGACAGGGACGGACAATGAGCAGTTCTTC.